This is a list of T cell receptor beta chains from one sample in a study of T cells in Graves' hyperthyroidism and ophthalmopathy. Each CDR3 protein is one row after TCRdb ran MiXCR on the multiplex PCR reads. The sample shows a few hundred thousand distinct CDR3 sequences, 15% to 20% of them seen only once. The sequencing sample was made of blood. Receptors were obtained from a man between 45 and 60 years old with Graves' ophthalmopathy. Each CDR3 is given with its conserved first and last residue.

V: TRBV24-1
J: TRBJ2-1
CDR3: CATSDLPGQLNSYNEQFF

V: TRBV2
J: TRBJ2-3
CDR3: CASSDLILAGGTDTQYF

V: TRBV7-9
J: TRBJ2-1
CDR3: CASSLASGEGGGNEQFF

V: TRBV27
J: TRBJ2-1
CDR3: CASSLAGVGNNEQFF

V: TRBV7-9
J: TRBJ1-5
CDR3: CASSSGGVRQPQHF

V: TRBV5-1
J: TRBJ2-1
CDR3: CASSLESGRDEQFF

V: TRBV28
J: TRBJ2-1
CDR3: CASRGLAGKTPYNEQFF

V: TRBV19
J: TRBJ2-7
CDR3: CASSILGSSYEQYF

V: TRBV24-1
J: TRBJ1-2
CDR3: CATSDLPGVGYTF

V: TRBV15
J: TRBJ1-1
CDR3: CATSRDSNRGDEAFF

V: TRBV2
J: TRBJ2-7
CDR3: CASSDLANYEQYF

V: TRBV19
J: TRBJ2-3
CDR3: CASSITGPDTQYF

V: TRBV5-1
J: TRBJ1-1
CDR3: CASSLVGTGWNTEAFF

V: TRBV4-1
J: TRBJ1-2
CDR3: CASSQRTEYGYTF

V: TRBV7-3
J: TRBJ2-3
CDR3: CASSFAAPSDTQYF

V: TRBV4-1
J: TRBJ2-7
CDR3: CASSVRLEGALTEQYF

V: TRBV2
J: TRBJ2-7
CDR3: CASSAEGGGLLSYEQYF

V: TRBV2
J: TRBJ2-1
CDR3: CASTKDNEQFF

V: TRBV3-1
J: TRBJ1-1
CDR3: CASRVGQATTEAFF

V: TRBV7-3
J: TRBJ2-5
CDR3: CASSPGSGQETQYF

V: TRBV7-8
J: TRBJ1-6
CDR3: CASSLEGHSNSPLHF

V: TRBV5-1
J: TRBJ2-5
CDR3: CASSFGSGKETQYF

V: TRBV7-9
J: TRBJ1-5
CDR3: CASSGYNQPQHF

V: TRBV19
J: TRBJ2-5
CDR3: CASSIAARRQETQYF

V: TRBV10-3
J: TRBJ1-1
CDR3: CAISEPATEAFF

V: TRBV29-1
J: TRBJ2-1
CDR3: CSGASPGEQFF

V: TRBV11-2
J: TRBJ2-2
CDR3: CASSLAKGSTGELFF

V: TRBV4-1
J: TRBJ1-3
CDR3: CASSQAWTGGDTIYF

V: TRBV28
J: TRBJ2-1
CDR3: CASSSGQGPYNEQFF

V: TRBV12-3/TRBV12-4
J: TRBJ2-3
CDR3: CASSSRLAGVTDTQYF

V: TRBV28
J: TRBJ1-3
CDR3: CASNNFGNTIYF

V: TRBV6-5
J: TRBJ2-3
CDR3: CASSYPLVEADTYTDTQYF

V: TRBV6-2/TRBV6-3
J: TRBJ2-5
CDR3: CASSYSGVASQETQYF

V: TRBV2
J: TRBJ2-3
CDR3: CASILAGGMADTQYF

V: TRBV9
J: TRBJ2-1
CDR3: CASSAQTGGRQFF

V: TRBV11-1
J: TRBJ2-3
CDR3: CASSFSAAHTDTQYF

V: TRBV5-6
J: TRBJ2-7
CDR3: CASRRESDTSTYEQYF

V: TRBV3-1
J: TRBJ2-6
CDR3: CASSPLPGANVLTF

V: TRBV12-3/TRBV12-4
J: TRBJ2-7
CDR3: CASSREGTHSYEQYF

V: TRBV6-1
J: TRBJ2-3
CDR3: CASTSGGQGTDTQYF

V: TRBV28
J: TRBJ1-1
CDR3: CASSLFENTEAFF

V: TRBV2
J: TRBJ1-2
CDR3: CASSYSVFTGYGYTF

V: TRBV20-1
J: TRBJ2-3
CDR3: CGARDARGQADTQYF

V: TRBV6-5
J: TRBJ2-5
CDR3: CASSYSRGKETQYF

V: TRBV20-1
J: TRBJ1-5
CDR3: CSARDITGQSYQPQHF

V: TRBV10-3
J: TRBJ1-5
CDR3: CAISGSNQPQHF

V: TRBV30
J: TRBJ2-7
CDR3: CALFTGGNYEQYF

V: TRBV5-5
J: TRBJ2-1
CDR3: CASSLESSFDEQFF

V: TRBV4-1
J: TRBJ2-7
CDR3: CASSQPGGEQYF

V: TRBV20-1
J: TRBJ2-5
CDR3: CSALLRETQYF

V: TRBV19
J: TRBJ1-1
CDR3: CATQAPGAIEAFF

V: TRBV11-3
J: TRBJ1-1
CDR3: CASSLEDPDEAFF

V: TRBV7-9
J: TRBJ2-1
CDR3: CASSLELTAHEQFF

V: TRBV2
J: TRBJ2-7
CDR3: CASSERPGQGLTFYEQYF

V: TRBV28
J: TRBJ2-1
CDR3: CASSSSLLGNEQFF

V: TRBV6-1
J: TRBJ1-2
CDR3: CASSNPQRYGYTF

V: TRBV14
J: TRBJ2-5
CDR3: CASSQDNRETQYF

V: TRBV11-2
J: TRBJ2-3
CDR3: CASSLQRGLAGPSTDTQYF

V: TRBV7-9
J: TRBJ2-3
CDR3: CASSLGGVPSTDTQYF

V: TRBV20-1
J: TRBJ1-1
CDR3: CSARPRAATEAFF